This TCR beta chain was retrieved from a study of CD8 T cells in Susac syndrome. The authors reverse transcribed roughly 0.5 to 1 ug RNA with random hexamers. TCRdb called the immunoSEQ multiplex PCR reads again in MiXCR, with one record for every CDR3 protein. The sample lists around 170,000 distinct CDR3 sequences, 90% to 95% occurring once. TEMRA cells were enriched by FACS, while CD8+ and CD4+ T cells were obtained through a negative isolation that was performed magnetically. This CDR3 has 15 amino acids. The germline V gene has CDR1 SQVTM and CDR2 ANQGSEA. Trimming took 7 bases from V and 1 from J; bases not matched to a gene: 7.

V usage is TRBV29-1 and J usage is TRBJ1-1; 12 bases line up with TRBD1. Material for sequencing was CD4+ T cells from PBMCs. This receptor was identified in a human donor with Susac syndrome. CDR3 protein: CSATGTGGENTEAFF. The CDR3 region has the DNA TGCAGCGCCACCGGGACAGGGGGCGAGAACACTGAAGCTTTCTTT.